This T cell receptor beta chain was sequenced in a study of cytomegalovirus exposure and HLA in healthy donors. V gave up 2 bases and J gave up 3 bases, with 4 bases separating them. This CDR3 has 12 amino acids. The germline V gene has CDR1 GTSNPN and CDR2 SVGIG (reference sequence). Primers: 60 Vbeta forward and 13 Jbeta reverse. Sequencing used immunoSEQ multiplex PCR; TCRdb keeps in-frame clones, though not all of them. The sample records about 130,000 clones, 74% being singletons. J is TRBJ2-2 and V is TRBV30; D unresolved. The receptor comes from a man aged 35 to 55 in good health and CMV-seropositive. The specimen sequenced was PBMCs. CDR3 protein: CAWSPYTGELFF. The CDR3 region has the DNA TGTGCCTGGAGTCCGTACACCGGGGAGCTGTTTTTT.